The entry below describes one TCR beta chain. This specimen comes from a study of blood T cell repertoires in COVID-19. Looking at the study overall: The study drew acute and convalescent COVID-19 samples from the United States, Italy and Spain. T cells, B-cell-depleted T cells, or PBMCs supplied cDNA or gDNA.

Original processing methods: Scientists estimated how many nucleated cells there were by amplifying reference gene primers. Clones were sequenced by immunoSEQ multiplex PCR, and TCRdb holds only the in-frame ones, with some missing. V, J and clone size derive from that table, while D and trimming were established from the DNA sequence. The table records about 140,000 clones, 82% of them present only once. Looked up from germline, CDR1 is MGHRA and CDR2 is YSYEKL. The CDR3 loop spans 15 amino acids. Trimming took 4 bases from V and 6 from J, leaving 16 bases between them. Sequences were obtained from peripheral blood. The clonotype originates from a woman over 75 with acute or convalescent COVID-19. The V call is TRBV4-1, the J call TRBJ2-4; tentative D call: TRBD1 (6 bases). The CDR3 coding sequence is TGCGCCAGCAGCCTTTTCCGGGACATCCCAAACATTCAGTACTTC. Its translation is CASSLFRDIPNIQYF.